This T cell receptor beta chain derives from a study of blood T cell repertoires in COVID-19. The wider study: The United States, Italy and Spain were the sources of the acute and convalescent COVID-19 samples. T cells, B-cell-depleted T cells, or PBMCs provided the cDNA or gDNA that served as material.

Trimming removed 5 bases at V and 6 bases at J, with 21 bases between. Germline-derived CDR1 and CDR2 are SEHNR and FQNEAQ (reference sequence). There are 16 residues in the CDR3. Sequencing was performed with immunoSEQ multiplex PCR; in TCRdb, only in-frame clones are kept and a portion is missing. The table records 310,000 or so clones, around 86% of them present only once. The chain uses TRBV7-9 and TRBJ2-3, with a weak D call TRBD2 (5 bases). This sequence originates from a man between 65 and 85 years old with acute or convalescent COVID-19. Sequencing was performed on peripheral blood. DNA for the CDR3: TGTGCCAGCAGCCTAGGGCTAGCAACTGTGGCTGATACGCAGTATTTT. It specifies CASSLGLATVADTQYF. The full variable domain, its missing parts supplied by reference TRBV7-9 and TRBJ2-3, is DTGVSQNPRHKITKRGQNVTFRCDPISEHNRLYWYRQTLGQGPEFLTYFQNEAQLEKSRLLSDRFSAERPKGSFSTLEIQRTEQGDSAMYLCASSLGLATVADTQYFGPGTRLTVL.